The source of this T cell receptor (beta chain) is a study of neurological immune-mediated disorders. Findings and caveats of the study: HTLV-1-associated myelopathy showed the most TCR clonal expansion; multiple sclerosis the least, below healthy controls.

V was trimmed by 8 bases and J by 0 bases, leaving 11 bases between them. The CDR3 totals 13 residues. Sequencing runs each generated in excess of 180 million TCR-beta sequences derived from 15-18 subjects. From the 5' RACE reads, TCRdb called clonotypes with MiXCR, one entry per CDR3 protein. Among approximately 39,000 distinct CDR3 sequences, 7.2% were seen once, and the ten largest hold under 6.5%. Ten or more counts support this clonotype. Its antigen is currently unknown. The TCR was taken from a man in his fifties in good health. Sequences were obtained from CD4+ T cells from blood. This chain uses TRBV12-3 or TRBV12-4 with TRBJ2-7; no reliable D call. CDR3 protein: CASRAALSYEQYF. In nucleotides, the CDR3 is TGTGCCAGCCGTGCAGCGCTCTCCTACGAGCAGTACTTC.